This T cell receptor (beta chain) was documented in a study of cytomegalovirus exposure and HLA in healthy donors. On the study more broadly: From 150 million to 200 million T cells, an earlier analysis saw approximately 120 million unique TCR beta sequences.

J was trimmed by 5 bases and V by 6 bases; bases with no gene match: 10. Germline V lookup: CDR1 SGHTA, CDR2 FQGNSA. The length of the CDR3 is 15 residues. 60 Vbeta and 13 Jbeta primers were used in PCR. The data were produced by immunoSEQ multiplex PCR, yet TCRdb's version contains in-frame clones alone and is incomplete. The table shows some 160,000 clones, with roughly 75% occurring only once. The sequenced material came from PBMCs. This sequence originates from a man aged 35-49 years in good health and CMV-seronegative. The V gene is TRBV7-2, the J gene TRBJ2-5, with TRBD1 identical over 9 bases. CDR3 nucleotides: TGTGCCAGCAGTTTCCTTACAGGGGGCGGTGAGACCCAGTACTTC. It codes for CASSFLTGGGETQYF.